The rows below give T cell receptor beta chains drawn from one sample of a study of follicular helper T cells after annual influenza vaccination. Using immunoSEQ multiplex PCR, the repertoire was profiled, and TCRdb retains in-frame clones only, with some absent. The sample holds about 27,000 clones, about 82% seen once. This sample comprised CXCR5+ CD38- circulating T follicular helper cells from blood, obtained on the day of influenza vaccination. The receptor set was obtained from an adult who received the influenza vaccine. Both conserved end residues are part of each CDR3. D genes are given only for firm matches. Size tells how often a clone was seen (once, few, many) or the class of an expanded clone, and some rows leave it out.

TRBD1,TRBV18,TRBJ2-5,-,TGTGCCAGCTCACCGACAGGGCGGGAGACCCAGTACTTC,CASSPTGRETQYF
-,TRBV5-6,TRBJ2-7,-,TGTGCCAGCAGTAGTACCAACAGACACATCTCCTACGAGCAGTACTTC,CASSSTNRHISYEQYF
-,TRBV19,TRBJ1-5,-,TGTGCCAGCCATCAGGTGAATCAGCCCCAGCATTTT,CASHQVNQPQHF
-,TRBV5-1,TRBJ2-6,-,TGCGCCAGCAGCCTTGGGGGGGCGTACGGGGCCAACGTCCTGACTTTC,CASSLGGAYGANVLTF
TRBD1,TRBV29-1,TRBJ1-3,-,TGCAGCGTTGTGATATTCACAGGGGGCGAGTCTGGAAACACCATATATTTT,CSVVIFTGGESGNTIYF
-,TRBV2,TRBJ1-2,-,TGTGCCAGCAGTGGCCTCGCCGGACTTGGGGGCTACACCTTC,CASSGLAGLGGYTF
TRBD1,TRBV2,TRBJ2-1,-,TGTGCCAGCACCCTCGACAGGGGGCGATCCAATGAGCAGTTCTTC,CASTLDRGRSNEQFF
TRBD2,TRBV10-1,TRBJ2-7,-,TGCGCCAGCAGTGAGTGGACTAGCGGGGGGTTCCCGGGCTACGAGCAGTACTTC,CASSEWTSGGFPGYEQYF
-,TRBV5-1,TRBJ1-1,once,TGCGCCAGCAGCTTGGAATACGGGTTCGGGGGCACTGAAGCTTTCTTT,CASSLEYGFGGTEAFF
TRBD2,TRBV19,TRBJ2-5,-,TGTGCCAGTAGTCCAAGACTAGCGGGAGGTGGGGAGACCCAGTACTTC,CASSPRLAGGGETQYF
TRBD1,TRBV5-1,TRBJ1-3,-,TGCGCCAGCAGCCTCTTCCAGGGGGCGCCTGGAAACACCATATATTTT,CASSLFQGAPGNTIYF
-,TRBV18,TRBJ1-1,-,TGTGCCAGCTTGGACAGTTCGAACACTGAAGCTTTCTTT,CASLDSSNTEAFF
-,TRBV30,TRBJ1-4,-,TGTGCCTGGAAGGAGGGGAATGTAGGTGAAAAACTGTTTTTT,CAWKEGNVGEKLFF
TRBD1,TRBV4-2,TRBJ2-7,-,TGTGCCAGCAGCCCGACTACGAGCCAGGGGGCGATCGAGCAGTACTTC,CASSPTTSQGAIEQYF
-,TRBV15,TRBJ1-5,-,TGTGCCACCAGCAGAGATCCCGCCAGGGCCAATCAGCCCCAGCATTTT,CATSRDPARANQPQHF
-,TRBV18,TRBJ1-4,-,TGTGCCAGCTCACCCAAACAGGGTTTTAATGAAAAACTGTTTTTT,CASSPKQGFNEKLFF
-,TRBV30,TRBJ1-5,-,TGTGCCTGGAGTGCCCGGGGGCCCCAGCATTTT,CAWSARGPQHF
-,TRBV10-3,TRBJ2-3,-,TGTGCCATCAGTGGTGGGCAGACAACAGATACGCAGTATTTT,CAISGGQTTDTQYF
-,TRBV7-8,TRBJ1-6,few,TGTGCCAGCAGCTTATCAGGCAGCAGCTATAATTCACCCCTCCACTTT,CASSLSGSSYNSPLHF
TRBD2,TRBV19,TRBJ2-3,-,TGTGCCAGTAGTAACCGCGGGACTAGCGGGAACACAGATACGCAGTATTTT,CASSNRGTSGNTDTQYF
-,TRBV19,TRBJ1-5,few,TGTGCCAGTAGTATAGGGGAGGTAGGTAATCAGCCCCAGCATTTT,CASSIGEVGNQPQHF
TRBD1,TRBV2,TRBJ1-3,few,TGTGCCAGCAGCTTACAGGGGTGGGACACCATATATTTT,CASSLQGWDTIYF
TRBD2,TRBV15,TRBJ2-5,few,TGTGCCACCAGCAGAGTGCGGGGGGGAGAGACCCAGTACTTC,CATSRVRGGETQYF
-,TRBV9,TRBJ2-7,-,TGTGCCAGCAGCCCCATCAGCGGCCTCTCCTACGAGCAGTACTTC,CASSPISGLSYEQYF
TRBD1,TRBV19,TRBJ1-2,-,TGTGCCAGCCATCGGGACAGAAACTATGGCTACACCTTC,CASHRDRNYGYTF
-,TRBV28,TRBJ1-1,-,TGTGCCAGCAGTCCAATTGCGGGGTTGGAATCTGAAGCTTTCTTT,CASSPIAGLESEAFF
-,TRBV18,TRBJ2-6,-,TGTGCCAGCTCACACGGCCCTAGCTCTGGGGCCAACGTCCTGACTTTC,CASSHGPSSGANVLTF
TRBD2,TRBV4-2,TRBJ2-5,-,TGTGCCAGCAGCCCGGTAGCGGGACTACAAGAGACCCAGTACTTC,CASSPVAGLQETQYF
TRBD2,TRBV11-2,TRBJ2-1,-,TGTGCCAGCAGCTTAGAACTAGCGGGTTACAATGAGCAGTTCTTC,CASSLELAGYNEQFF
-,TRBV7-2,TRBJ2-7,-,TGTGCCAGCAGCCAACAGGGATACGAGCAGTACTTC,CASSQQGYEQYF
-,TRBV5-8,TRBJ2-2,-,TGTGCCAGCAGCAACAGAAACACCGGGGAGCTGTTTTTT,CASSNRNTGELFF
-,TRBV7-2,TRBJ2-7,-,TGTGCCAGCACTCTCCGAGGAGGGGGCGCAACCTACGAGCAGTACTTC,CASTLRGGGATYEQYF
TRBD1,TRBV2,TRBJ1-2,-,TGTGCCAGCAGTGTCCCGGCGGGACAGGGGCGCGGCTACACCTTC,CASSVPAGQGRGYTF
-,TRBV27,TRBJ2-7,-,TGTGCCAGCAGTAACAAACAGGGTTGGTTCTCCTACGAGCAGTACTTC,CASSNKQGWFSYEQYF
TRBD1,TRBV5-8,TRBJ2-2,-,TGTGCCAGCAGCCCCAGGGGGCGAGGGACCGGGGAGCTGTTTTTT,CASSPRGRGTGELFF
-,TRBV5-1,TRBJ2-7,-,TGCGCCAGCTGGGACACCCCCTACGAGCAGTACTTC,CASWDTPYEQYF
TRBD1,TRBV7-8,TRBJ2-5,-,TGTGCCAGCGATCGTACAGGGGCGTTCCTCCAAGAGACCCAGTACTTC,CASDRTGAFLQETQYF
-,TRBV11-2,TRBJ1-5,-,TGTGCCAGCAGCTTAGATGGCAGGGCGAGCAATCAGCCCCAGCATTTT,CASSLDGRASNQPQHF
TRBD1,TRBV6-1,TRBJ1-6,-,TGTGCCAGCAGTGAAGAAGGGGGCGCGGCCCTCCACTTT,CASSEEGGAALHF
-,TRBV28,TRBJ2-1,-,TGTGCCAGCAGTTTCGGGGGATCATACAATGAGCAGTTCTTC,CASSFGGSYNEQFF
TRBD1,TRBV2,TRBJ2-2,few,TGTGCCAGCAGTTCCGGGACAGGGGGCAGGGCCGGGGAGCTGTTTTTT,CASSSGTGGRAGELFF
-,TRBV5-1,TRBJ2-7,-,TGCGCCAGCAGCGCCTATAGCGGACAAAATGACTACGAGCAGTACTTC,CASSAYSGQNDYEQYF
-,TRBV5-1,TRBJ2-2,-,TGCGCCAGCAGCTTGTGGAGCAGGGAAGAAGGGGAGCTGTTTTTT,CASSLWSREEGELFF
-,TRBV9,TRBJ2-2,-,TGTGCCAGCAACTCACCCGACGCCAGAGGAGGAACCGGGGAGCTGTTTTTT,CASNSPDARGGTGELFF
-,TRBV21-1,TRBJ1-4,-,TGTGCCAGCAGCAACCACAGGACAGGGATAGAGGAAAAACTGTTTTTT,CASSNHRTGIEEKLFF
-,TRBV5-4,TRBJ1-6,-,TGTGCCAGCAGCTTGAATGGCGGGTATTCACCCCTCCACTTT,CASSLNGGYSPLHF
-,TRBV2,TRBJ1-1,-,TGTGCCAGCAAAATAGACAGGATGGGCACTGAAGCTTTCTTT,CASKIDRMGTEAFF
TRBD1,TRBV28,TRBJ1-5,-,TGTGCCAGCGGGACAGGGGTGAATCAGCCCCAGCATTTT,CASGTGVNQPQHF
TRBD1,TRBV7-9,TRBJ2-4,few,TGTGCCAGCAGCCCAGGGGGCGCAGTTGGCATTCAGTACTTC,CASSPGGAVGIQYF
TRBD1,TRBV2,TRBJ2-5,-,TGTGCCAGTAGAGGGACAGGGGCTCGCGGTGAGACCCAGTACTTC,CASRGTGARGETQYF
TRBD2,TRBV5-1,TRBJ2-3,few,TGCGCCAGCAGCTTGGGCGGGGGGGGCACAGATACGCAGTATTTT,CASSLGGGGTDTQYF
-,TRBV19,TRBJ2-3,-,TGTGCCAGTAGTATCGGTATTGCCGGCACAGATACGCAGTATTTT,CASSIGIAGTDTQYF
TRBD1,TRBV2,TRBJ2-1,-,TGTGCCAGCACTCAGACAGGGGGAAATGAGCAGTTCTTC,CASTQTGGNEQFF
-,TRBV18,TRBJ1-6,few,TGTGCCAGCTCACCATACGCACAACGGGATAATTCACCCCTCCACTTT,CASSPYAQRDNSPLHF
-,TRBV7-7,TRBJ2-1,few,TGTGCTAGCAGCTTAGACCGGGGAAATGAGCAGTTCTTC,CASSLDRGNEQFF